In this sample, the clone carrying this TCR beta chain turned up once. Its antigen remains unknown. When sampled, the donors appeared nominally healthy, though they likely had unrecorded immune exposures. This sample stems from a study of cytomegalovirus exposure and HLA in healthy donors. The PCR was carried out with 60 Vbeta primers and 13 Jbeta primers. TCRdb's copy holds only in-frame clones and misses some; the assay was immunoSEQ multiplex PCR. Of 180,000 or so clones in the sample, roughly three quarters were seen once. Study outcomes and limitations: Across HLA loci, a later analysis found differing TCR association rates, with DRB1 most and HLA-C fewest.

This CDR3 has 14 amino acids. This chain links TRBV21-1 with TRBJ1-5; TRBD1 is the table's D call and was not checked against the DNA. TRBV21-1 is an annotated pseudogene. The sample comprised PBMCs. This clonotype was obtained from a male donor in good health and CMV-seronegative. CDR3 in amino acids: CASSTPDSNQPQHF. CDR3 in DNA: TGTGCCAGCAGCACCCCAGATAGCAATCAGCCCCAGCATTTT.